The 5 T cell receptor beta chains presented below share a single source sample, sequenced in a study of T cell responses to AZD1222 COVID-19 vaccine. Sequenced by immunoSEQ multiplex PCR; TCRdb stores in-frame clones only, minus some. The profile shows over 110,000 clones, under 95% of them singletons. Source: peripheral blood, taken on day 0 of AZD1222 vaccination. Source of these receptors: an adult in good health.

This clone has only one observation. The chain couples TRBV11-2 to TRBJ2-1, with TRBD2 matching 10 bases. The CDR3 is 16 amino acids. Germline assignment: CDR1 SGHAT and CDR2 FQNNGV. Losses at the gene ends were 4 bases for V and 7 bases for J; bases not matched to a gene: 10. CDR3 DNA: TGTGCCAGCAGCTCCCTCCTAGCGGGAGTTCGGAATGAGCAGTTCTTC. Translation: CASSSLLAGVRNEQFF.

The V gene is TRBV25-1, the J gene TRBJ1-4; no definite D call. CDR1 is MGHDK, CDR2 SYGVNS, per germline. The CDR3 is 15 residues long. V was pared by 1 base and J by 5 bases, with 11 bases between. The CDR3 region has the DNA TGTGCCAGCAGTGAATCAAGACTCCACAATGAAAAACTGTTTTTT. Translation: CASSESRLHNEKLFF. The full variable domain, with the rest looked up from reference TRBV25-1 and TRBJ1-4, is EADIYQTPRYLVIGTGKKITLECSQTMGHDKMYWYQQDPGMELHLIHYSYGVNSTEKGDLSSESTVSRIRTEHFPLTLESARPSHTSQYLCASSESRLHNEKLFFGSGTQLSVL.

The chain joins TRBV6-1 to TRBJ2-1; D is undetermined. Germline CDR1 and CDR2: MNHNS and SASEGT. V lost 2 bases, J lost 0 bases, and 8 bases lay in between. There are 15 residues in the CDR3. The CDR3 DNA reads as TGTGCCAGCAGTGAAAAGGGAAGCTCCTACAATGAGCAGTTCTTC. This codes for CASSEKGSSYNEQFF.

This clone showed up just once. CDR3: CASSPLAGDFYEQYF. The CDR3 DNA is TGTGCCAGCAGCCCTCTAGCGGGAGATTTCTACGAGCAGTACTTC. The chain carries TRBV5-4 and TRBJ2-7, with 10 bases fitting TRBD2. V dropped 4 bases and J dropped 3; count of bases not matched to a gene: 7. This CDR3 contains 15 residues. Germline CDR1 is SGHNT and CDR2 is YYREEE (reference sequence).

The V and J genes are TRBV5-1 and TRBJ1-2; D is undetermined. Trimming took off 2 bases at V and 5 bases at J, with 10 bases between the two ends. There are 13 residues in the CDR3. Looked up from germline, CDR1 is SGHRS and CDR2 is YFSETQ. This CDR3 reads CASSLDRLYGYTF. DNA of the CDR3: TGCGCCAGCAGCTTAGATCGGCTTTATGGCTACACCTTC.